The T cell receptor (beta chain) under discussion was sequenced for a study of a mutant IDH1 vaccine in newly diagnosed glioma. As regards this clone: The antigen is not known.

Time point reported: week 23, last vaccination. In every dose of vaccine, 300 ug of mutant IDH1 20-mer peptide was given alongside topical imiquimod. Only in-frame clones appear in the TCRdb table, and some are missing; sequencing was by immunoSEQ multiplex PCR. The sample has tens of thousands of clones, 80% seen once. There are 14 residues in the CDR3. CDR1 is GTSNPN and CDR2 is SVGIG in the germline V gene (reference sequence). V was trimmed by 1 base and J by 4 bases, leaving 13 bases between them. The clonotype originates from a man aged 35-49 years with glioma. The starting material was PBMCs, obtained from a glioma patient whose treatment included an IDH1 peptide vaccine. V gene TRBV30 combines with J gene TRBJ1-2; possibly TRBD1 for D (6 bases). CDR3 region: CAWSESGTSYGYTF. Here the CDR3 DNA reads TGTGCCTGGAGTGAATCCGGGACAAGCTATGGCTACACCTTC.